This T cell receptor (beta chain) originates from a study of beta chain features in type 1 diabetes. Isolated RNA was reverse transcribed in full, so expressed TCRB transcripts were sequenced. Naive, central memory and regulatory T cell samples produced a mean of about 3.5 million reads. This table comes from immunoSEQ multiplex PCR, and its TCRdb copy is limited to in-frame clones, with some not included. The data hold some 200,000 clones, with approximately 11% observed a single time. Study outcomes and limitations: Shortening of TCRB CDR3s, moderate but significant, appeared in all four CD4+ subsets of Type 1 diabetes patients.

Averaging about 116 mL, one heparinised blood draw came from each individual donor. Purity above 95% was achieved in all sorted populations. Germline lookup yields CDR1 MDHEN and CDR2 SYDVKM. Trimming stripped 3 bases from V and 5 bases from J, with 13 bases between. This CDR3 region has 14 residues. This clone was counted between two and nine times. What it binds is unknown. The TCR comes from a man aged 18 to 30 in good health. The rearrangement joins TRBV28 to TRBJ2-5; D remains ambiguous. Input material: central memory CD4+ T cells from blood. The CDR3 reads CASSLRDPRETQYF. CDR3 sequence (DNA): TGTGCCAGCAGTTTGCGAGACCCGAGGGAGACCCAGTACTTC.